This T cell receptor beta chain was sequenced for a study of human T cells and chemical hapten exposure. The wider study: On about 2 cm by about 2 cm of upper inner arm skin, sensitization was performed with 2% DPC.

Regarding the study as a whole: No shift was seen in TCRs above 1 in 1000 frequency with DPC sensitization.

TCRdb independently ran MiXCR on the RACE reads; one entry per CDR3 protein. The data contain approximately 400,000 distinct CDR3 sequences, 4.5% to 5.5% of them singletons. V lost 5 bases and J 0 bases, leaving 10 bases between the germline ends. CDR3 length: 14 residues. The germline V gene encodes CDR1 SGHTA and CDR2 FQGNSA. This clonotype was detected only a few times. No antigen is known for it. The time point was: pre-sensitization, week 0. This sample's treatment: therapeutic diphenylcyclopropenone sensitization with weekly scalp DPC. Only after blood had been drawn was each patch test applied. The gene calls are TRBV7-2 and TRBJ1-1; weak D call: TRBD1 (5 bases). The sample in question was whole blood, obtained in connection with sensitization to the hapten diphenylcyclopropenone (DPC). This TCR was recovered from a woman in her fifties or sixties with alopecia areata. Some clones in this sample may be carry-over from other donors' samples. The CDR3 DNA follows: TGTGCCAGCAGCATCGGGACGGTGAACACTGAAGCTTTCTTT. It is translated as CASSIGTVNTEAFF.